This TCR beta chain emerged from a study of T cells in Graves' hyperthyroidism and ophthalmopathy. Germline V gene data show CDR1 as SGHVS and CDR2 as FNYEAQ. V lost 0 bases to trimming and J lost 2 bases; unmatched junction nucleotides: 4. The CDR3 runs 16 residues. It was RNA transcripts that yielded the amplified TCR beta CDR3 regions. HTBI primers drove first-round RT-PCR of the TCR CDR3. One entry per CDR3 protein results from TCRdb running MiXCR on the multiplex PCR reads. The top ten clones hold over 6% of a sample with nearly 600,000 distinct CDR3 sequences, 11% to 15% of them seen once. Overall study results and limits: By a 13 V-J model, ophthalmopathy was set apart from stable hyperthyroidism.

This clonotype has a count of ten or more. Its antigen is not known. The rearrangement uses TRBV7-6 and TRBJ2-1; 7 nucleotides match TRBD2. Material for sequencing was blood. The clonotype comes from a young woman with Graves' ophthalmopathy. The CDR3 sequence: CASSLAWTRAYNEQFF. The CDR3 coding sequence is TGTGCCAGCAGCTTAGCGTGGACTAGGGCCTACAATGAGCAGTTCTTC.